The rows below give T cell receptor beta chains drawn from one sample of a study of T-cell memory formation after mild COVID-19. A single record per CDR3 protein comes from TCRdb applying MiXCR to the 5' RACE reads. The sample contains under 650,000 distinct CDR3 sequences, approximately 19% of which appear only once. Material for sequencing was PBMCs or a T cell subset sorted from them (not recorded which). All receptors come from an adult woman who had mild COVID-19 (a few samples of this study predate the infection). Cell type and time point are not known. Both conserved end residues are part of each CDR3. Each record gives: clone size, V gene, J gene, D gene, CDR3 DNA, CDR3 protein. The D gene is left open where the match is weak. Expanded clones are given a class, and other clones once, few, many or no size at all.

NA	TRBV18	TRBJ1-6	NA	TGTGCCAGCTCACCACGGCGGGGGGCGCTGAATAATTCACCCCTCCACTTT	CASSPRRGALNNSPLHF
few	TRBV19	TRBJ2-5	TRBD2	TGTGCCAGTAGTATAGGTGGTAGCGGGCAAGAGACCCAGTACTTC	CASSIGGSGQETQYF
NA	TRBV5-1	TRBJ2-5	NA	TGCGCCAGCAGCTTGACTAGAGGGCTCCAAGAGACCCAGTACTTC	CASSLTRGLQETQYF
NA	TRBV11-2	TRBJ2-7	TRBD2	TGTGCCAGCAGCTCCAACGCCGGCAGGACTAGCCGACCATACGAGCAGTACTTC	CASSSNAGRTSRPYEQYF
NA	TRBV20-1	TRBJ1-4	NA	TGCAGTGCTAGGATCCAGGACAGCAATAATGAAAAACTGTTTTTT	CSARIQDSNNEKLFF
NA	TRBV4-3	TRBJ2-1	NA	TGCGCCAGCAGCCTAAAAGGGGCGGGAAACTCCTACAATGAGCAGTTCTTC	CASSLKGAGNSYNEQFF
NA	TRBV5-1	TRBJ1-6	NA	TGCGCCAGCAATCAGGGCCAGAATAATTCACCCCTCCACTTT	CASNQGQNNSPLHF
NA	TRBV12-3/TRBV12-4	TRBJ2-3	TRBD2	TGTGCCAGCGCCCTAGCGGGAGTCACGCAGTATTTT	CASALAGVTQYF
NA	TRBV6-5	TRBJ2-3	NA	TGTGCCACCCAGACCCACCGTTCGGGACCTAGCACAGATACGCAGTATTTT	CATQTHRSGPSTDTQYF
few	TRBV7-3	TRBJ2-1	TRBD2	TGTGCCAGCAGCTCTCCGGGACTAGCGGGAGCTGAGCAGTTCTTC	CASSSPGLAGAEQFF
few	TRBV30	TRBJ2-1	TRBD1	TGTGCCTGGAGTGGACAGGGTTTCTACAATGAGCAGTTCTTC	CAWSGQGFYNEQFF
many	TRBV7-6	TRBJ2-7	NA	TGTGCCAGCAGCTTGGGCACAGGAAGATACGAGCAGTACTTC	CASSLGTGRYEQYF
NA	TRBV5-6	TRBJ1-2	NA	TGTGCCAGCAGCCCTATACCGGGACACAAGAACTATGGCTACACCTTC	CASSPIPGHKNYGYTF
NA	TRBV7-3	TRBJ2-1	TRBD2	TGTGCCAGCAGCCGCCGGACTAGCGGGGCGTACAATGAGCAGTTCTTC	CASSRRTSGAYNEQFF
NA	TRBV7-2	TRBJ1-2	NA	TGTGCCAGCAGCTTAGCCGTACAGGGTACCGGCTACACCTTC	CASSLAVQGTGYTF
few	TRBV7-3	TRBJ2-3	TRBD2	TGTGCCAGCAGCACTACCGGGACTAGCGGCACAGATACGCAGTATTTT	CASSTTGTSGTDTQYF
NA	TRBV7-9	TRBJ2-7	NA	TGTGCCAGCAGCTTAGAGGGGAAGAGCTCCTACGAGCAGTACTTC	CASSLEGKSSYEQYF